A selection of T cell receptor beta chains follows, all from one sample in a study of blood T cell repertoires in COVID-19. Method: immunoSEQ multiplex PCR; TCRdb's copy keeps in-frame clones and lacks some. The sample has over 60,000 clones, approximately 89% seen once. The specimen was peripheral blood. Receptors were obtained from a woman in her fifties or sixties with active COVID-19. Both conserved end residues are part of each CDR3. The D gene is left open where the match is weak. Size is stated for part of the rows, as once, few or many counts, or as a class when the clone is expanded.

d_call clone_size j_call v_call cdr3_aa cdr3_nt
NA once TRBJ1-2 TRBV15 CATSEGFGEDTF TGTGCCACCAGCGAAGGGTTCGGGGAGGACACCTTC
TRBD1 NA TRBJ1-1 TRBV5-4 CASSSPGQMNTEAFF TGTGCCAGCAGCTCCCCGGGACAGATGAACACTGAAGCTTTCTTT
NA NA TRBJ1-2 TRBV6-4 CASTRYAESGDGYTF TGTGCCAGCACCCGGTACGCCGAATCCGGGGATGGCTACACCTTC
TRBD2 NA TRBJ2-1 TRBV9 CASSVDSSGRSNEQFF TGTGCCAGCAGCGTAGATTCGAGCGGGAGGTCGAATGAGCAGTTCTTC
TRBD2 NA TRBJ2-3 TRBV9 CASSVYGGGTDTQYF TGTGCCAGCAGCGTATACGGGGGGGGCACAGATACGCAGTATTTT
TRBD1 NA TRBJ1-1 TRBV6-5 CASPTGRTEAFF TGTGCCAGCCCGACAGGGAGGACTGAAGCTTTCTTT
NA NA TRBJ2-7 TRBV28 CASRFPQDSYEQYF TGTGCCAGCAGGTTCCCCCAGGACTCCTACGAGCAGTACTTC
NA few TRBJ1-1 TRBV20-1 CSATSGHEAFF TGCAGTGCTACGTCTGGACATGAAGCTTTCTTT
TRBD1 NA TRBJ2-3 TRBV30 CAWSGTGVGDTQYF TGTGCCTGGAGCGGGACAGGGGTAGGGGATACGCAGTATTTT
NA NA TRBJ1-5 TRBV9 CASSPQRLQFSNQPQHF TGTGCCAGCAGCCCTCAGAGGCTCCAGTTTAGCAATCAGCCCCAGCATTTT
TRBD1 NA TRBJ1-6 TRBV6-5 CASSSGTGSPLHF TGTGCCAGCAGTTCCGGGACAGGCTCACCCCTCCACTTT
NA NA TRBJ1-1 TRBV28 CASSLGAQGSSSEAFF TGTGCCAGCAGTTTAGGGGCACAGGGAAGTAGTTCTGAAGCTTTCTTT
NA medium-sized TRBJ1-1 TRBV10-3 CAISWQNTEAFF TGTGCCATCAGTTGGCAGAACACTGAAGCTTTCTTT
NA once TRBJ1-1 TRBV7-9 CASSLATGSNEAFF TGTGCCAGCAGCTTAGCGACAGGATCAAATGAAGCTTTCTTT
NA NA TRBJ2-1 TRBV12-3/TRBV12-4 CASKTTNYNEQFF TGTGCCAGCAAAACTACGAATTACAATGAGCAGTTCTTC
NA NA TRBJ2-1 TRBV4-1 CASSQWGGDEQFF TGCGCCAGCAGCCAATGGGGCGGTGATGAGCAGTTCTTC
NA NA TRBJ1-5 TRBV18 CASSPGLGMGQPQHF TGTGCCAGCTCACCTGGACTGGGGATGGGGCAGCCCCAGCATTTT
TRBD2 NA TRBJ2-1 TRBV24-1 CATSDSSAGTSGVNEQFF TGTGCCACCAGTGATTCCTCGGCCGGGACTAGCGGGGTTAATGAGCAGTTCTTC
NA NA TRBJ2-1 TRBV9 CASSSVLSSYNEQFF TGTGCCAGCAGTTCGGTGCTGTCCTCCTACAATGAGCAGTTCTTC
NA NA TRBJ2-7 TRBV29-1 CSVEVTGKSEQYF TGCAGCGTTGAAGTAACAGGGAAGAGCGAGCAGTACTTC
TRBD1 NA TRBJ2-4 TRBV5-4 CASSPGQGAGAKNIQYF TGTGCCAGCAGCCCCGGACAGGGGGCGGGAGCCAAAAACATTCAGTACTTC
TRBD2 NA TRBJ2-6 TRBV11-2 CASRSLGASGAGANVLTF TGTGCCAGCAGATCTCTCGGGGCTAGCGGGGCTGGGGCCAACGTCCTGACTTTC
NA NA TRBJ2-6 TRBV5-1 CASRSTGETSGANVLTF TGCGCCAGCAGATCGACAGGCGAGACCTCTGGGGCCAACGTCCTGACTTTC
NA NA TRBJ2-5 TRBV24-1 CATSDLTSAQETQYF TGTGCCACCAGTGATTTAACCAGCGCACAAGAGACCCAGTACTTC
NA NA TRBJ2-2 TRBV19 CASSINGGYGTGELFF TGTGCCAGTAGTATTAACGGAGGGTACGGCACCGGGGAGCTGTTTTTT
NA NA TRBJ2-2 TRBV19 CASSRVLPPTGELFF TGTGCCAGTAGTCGGGTTCTCCCCCCGACCGGGGAGCTGTTTTTT
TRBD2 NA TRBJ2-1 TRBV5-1 CASSLGLAGNNEQFF TGCGCCAGCAGCTTAGGACTAGCGGGAAACAATGAGCAGTTCTTC
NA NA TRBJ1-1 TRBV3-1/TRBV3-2 CASSPSNSRTEAFF TGTGCCAGCAGCCCTTCAAACAGTCGGACTGAAGCTTTCTTT
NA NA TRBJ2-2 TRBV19 CASSPGWGGNSGELFF TGTGCCAGTAGCCCGGGGTGGGGCGGGAACTCCGGGGAGCTGTTTTTT